The 22 T cell receptor beta chains below come from one sample, sequenced in a study of T cells in Graves' hyperthyroidism and ophthalmopathy. Amplified TCR beta CDR3 regions derived from RNA transcripts. An initial round of RT-PCR targeting the TCR CDR3 relied on the HTBI primer set. TCRdb processed the multiplex PCR reads anew with MiXCR; each CDR3 protein has one entry. The sample lists 450,000 to 700,000 distinct CDR3 sequences, about 43% occurring once. The sequenced material came from peripheral blood or thyroid tissue (not recorded which). All receptors come from a woman aged 18-35 years with Graves' hyperthyroidism.

This clonotype was seen many times. The chain employs TRBV13 and TRBJ2-2, with 8 bases lining up with TRBD1. This CDR3 has 16 residues. Germline V CDR1 and CDR2: PRHDT, FYEKMQ (reference sequence). V lost 5 bases and J lost 3; bases outside the gene matches: 8. In DNA, the CDR3 is TGTGCCAGCAGCCCGTCGACAGGGGCCGACACCGGGGAGCTGTTTTTT. Protein sequence: CASSPSTGADTGELFF.

This clonotype was observed a single time. V and J are TRBV7-9 and TRBJ2-7, with TRBD2 identical over 8 bases. The CDR3 is made up of 16 amino acids. V lost 5 bases and J lost 4; bases outside the gene matches: 13. The germline gives CDR1 SEHNR, CDR2 FQNEAQ (reference sequence). In DNA form, the CDR3 reads TGTGCCAGCAGCCAAGGGTCCAGCGGGAGCTTTTACGAGCAGTACTTC. It is translated as CASSQGSSGSFYEQYF.

This chain connects TRBV15 to TRBJ1-1; 8 nucleotides match TRBD1. This CDR3 is built from 15 residues. The ends lost 4 bases at V and 1 base at J; junction bases unmatched: 5. Germline V gene data show CDR1 as LNHNV and CDR2 as YYDKDF (reference sequence). DNA for the CDR3: TGTGCCACCAGCAAACGAGGACAGGGGAACACTGAAGCTTTCTTT. This encodes CATSKRGQGNTEAFF.

The chain carries TRBV5-1 and TRBJ1-4; the match to TRBD1 covers 7 bases. J was trimmed by 8 bases and V by 2 bases; bases with no gene match: 9. CDR1 is SGHRS and CDR2 is YFSETQ in the germline V gene. There are 15 residues in the CDR3. For the CDR3, the DNA is TGCGCCAGCAGCTTCTACCCTCCAGGGGGGGAAAAACTGTTTTTT. This encodes CASSFYPPGGEKLFF.

In this sample, this clonotype turned up many times. The V call is TRBV5-8, the J call TRBJ2-7; 9 bases line up with TRBD1. Looked up from germline, CDR1 is SGHTS and CDR2 is YDEGEE. V was pared by 4 bases and J by 5 bases, with 10 bases of the junction left unmatched. The CDR3 has 15 amino acids. CDR3 nucleotide sequence: TGTGCCAGCAGCCGCGAAACAGGGGGCGTCCACGAGCAGTACTTC. Protein sequence: CASSRETGGVHEQYF.

As concerns this clonotype: A much larger clone lies a single base off, so this may be a read error. The V and J genes are TRBV12-3 or TRBV12-4 and TRBJ1-4; D gene ambiguous. The CDR3 extends over 15 amino acids. V lost 4 bases to trimming and J lost 2 bases, with 11 bases between them. CDR3 coding DNA: TGTGCCAGCAGTTCCTCGGAGACGACTAATGAAAAACTGTTTTTT. Its translation: CASSSSETTNEKLFF.

At least ten counts were recorded for this clonotype. The J gene is TRBJ2-7, the V gene TRBV2; D gene ambiguous. V lost 6 bases, J lost 1 base, and 10 bases lay in between. Germline loops: CDR1 SNHLY, CDR2 FYNNEI. CDR3 length equals 13 residues. The chain's CDR3 is CASRFGFSYEQYF. DNA for the CDR3: TGTGCCAGCAGGTTTGGCTTTTCCTACGAGCAGTACTTC.

This clonotype was seen ten or more times. The chain joins TRBV29-1 to TRBJ1-1; D remains unclear. Between the trimmed V and J ends, which lost 5 bases and 4 bases, there was a span of 17 bases. CDR1 and CDR2 (germline): SQVTM, ANQGSEA. This CDR3 has 14 residues. As DNA, the CDR3 is TGCAGCGTTAACCCGGGAGGAAGGCCCACTGAAGCTTTCTTT. This gives the protein CSVNPGGRPTEAFF.

This clonotype was detected ten times or more. The chain joins TRBV19 to TRBJ2-5, with TRBD2 matching 7 bases. Trimming at V came to 3 bases and at J to 2 bases, leaving 3 bases not matched to a gene. Germline CDR1 reads LNHDA; CDR2 reads SQIVND (reference sequence). This CDR3 is built from 14 residues. The CDR3 nucleotides are TGTGCCAGTAGTATCTGGGGGGGGCAAGAGACCCAGTACTTC. This translates into CASSIWGGQETQYF.

This clonotype has at least ten counts. The chain carries TRBV5-1 and TRBJ1-2; 11 positions match TRBD1. This CDR3 spans 12 amino acids. Germline values: CDR1 SGHRS, CDR2 YFSETQ. Trimming cost V 6 bases and J 6 bases; bases outside gene matches: 1. The CDR3: CASTDRGHGYTF. CDR3 bases: TGCGCCAGCACGGACAGGGGGCATGGCTACACCTTC.

The chain is built from TRBV7-9 and TRBJ1-2; D is perhaps TRBD1 (5 bases). CDR1 is SEHNR and CDR2 is FQNEAQ in the germline V gene (reference sequence). V dropped 5 bases and J dropped 4 bases, with 20 bases sitting between them. The CDR3 is 16 residues long. The CDR3 DNA sequence: TGTGCCAGCAGCCCCATGGGGAGCGGGGGAGGCTATGGCTACACCTTC. This sequence encodes CASSPMGSGGGYGYTF.

Notes on this clonotype: A much larger clone sits a single nucleotide away, making a read error possible. CDR3 sequence reads: CASSHSSGRAPYEQYF. The CDR3 DNA is TGTGCCAGCAGTCACTCCAGCGGGAGGGCCCCTTACGAGCAGTACTTC. The chain is built from TRBV10-3 and TRBJ2-7; TRBD2 aligns across 10 bases. The CDR3 runs to 16 residues. Germline assignment: CDR1 ENHRY and CDR2 SYGVKD.

This clonotype came up once. V is TRBV29-1 and J is TRBJ1-5, with D perhaps TRBD1 (6 bases). The germline V and J ends were trimmed by 8 bases and 0 bases, with 11 bases remaining between them. Germline values: CDR1 SQVTM, CDR2 ANQGSEA. This CDR3 is built from 13 residues. CDR3 protein: CSSEDSSNQPQHF. The DNA for the CDR3 is TGCAGCTCGGAGGACAGTAGCAATCAGCCCCAGCATTTT.

V usage is TRBV19 and J usage is TRBJ2-3, with 11 bases aligning to TRBD1. The CDR3 covers 16 residues. CDR1 and CDR2 (germline): LNHDA, SQIVND (reference sequence). The junction had 7 bases not matched to a gene; V was cut back by 6 bases and J by 2 bases. The CDR3 nucleotides are TGTGCCAGTAGCCAAGGGACAGGGGGTAACACAGATACGCAGTATTTT. It codes for CASSQGTGGNTDTQYF.

This clonotype has at least ten counts. This chain joins TRBV6-2 or TRBV6-3 and TRBJ1-3; no reliable D call. CDR1 and CDR2 (germline): MNHEY, SVGEGT. V was trimmed by 1 base and J by 0 bases, leaving 4 bases between them. CDR3 length equals 14 residues. The CDR3, as DNA: TGTGCCAGCAGTTACTGGAGCTCTGGAAACACCATATATTTT. This translates into CASSYWSSGNTIYF.

This clonotype was recorded many times. The chain uses TRBV2 and TRBJ1-2; weak D call: TRBD1 (5 bases). The V gene lost 4 bases and the J gene lost 7 bases, with 10 bases spanning the gap. The germline CDR1 and CDR2 sequences are SNHLY and FYNNEI. This CDR3 spans 12 amino acids. This CDR3 reads CASSVAGTGYTF. The CDR3 DNA reads TGTGCCAGCAGTGTGGCGGGGACTGGCTACACCTTC.

This clonotype was seen many times. The rearrangement uses TRBV20-1 and TRBJ1-1, with 7 bases that match TRBD1. V gave up 0 bases and J gave up 7 bases; unmatched junction bases: 5. Germline assignment: CDR1 DFQATT and CDR2 SNEGSKA (reference sequence). The CDR3 spans 13 residues. The CDR3 DNA reads TGCAGTGCTAGAGATAGGGGGCGATTTGAAGCTTTCTTT. Translation: CSARDRGRFEAFF.

This chain joins TRBV7-3 and TRBJ2-6; TRBD2 might be the D (5 bases). Trimming took 3 bases from V and 1 from J, leaving 10 bases between them. CDR3 length: 16 residues. Germline V gene data show CDR1 as SGHTA and CDR2 as FQGTGA. The CDR3 nucleotides are TGTGCCAGCAGCTTGTTTTCGGGATCTGGGGCCAACGTCCTGACTTTC. Protein: CASSLFSGSGANVLTF.

This clonotype was found a few times. This chain links TRBV7-9 with TRBJ2-2; the D gene is possibly TRBD2 (5 bases). The CDR3 covers 13 residues. CDR1 and CDR2 (germline): SEHNR, FQNEAQ (reference sequence). The V gene lost 7 bases and the J gene lost 4 bases, with 10 bases spanning the gap. CDR3 coding DNA: TGTGCCAGCATGGAGGACCGCACCGGGGAGCTGTTTTTT. It yields the protein CASMEDRTGELFF.

The rearrangement uses TRBV6-1 and TRBJ2-3, with D hard to call. The CDR3 has 14 amino acids. Trimming stripped 6 bases from V and 0 bases from J, with 10 bases between. Per the germline V gene, CDR1 is MNHNS and CDR2 is SASEGT. CDR3 nucleotides: TGTGCCAGCAGACTGGACGGGAGCACAGATACGCAGTATTTT. Protein product: CASRLDGSTDTQYF.

The chain combines TRBV2 with TRBJ2-3; D is uncertain. CDR1 is SNHLY and CDR2 is FYNNEI in the germline V gene. The CDR3 is 12 amino acids. V lost 6 bases and J lost 7, with 11 bases in between. The CDR3 bases are TGTGCCAGCAGAGAATCTAGGAATACGCAGTATTTT. Its protein product is CASRESRNTQYF.

With respect to this clonotype: A much larger clone differs by one base, so this may be a read error. This chain links TRBV5-1 with TRBJ2-2; D gene unclear. Germline V gene sequence: CDR1 SGHRS, CDR2 YFSETQ. The CDR3 contains 13 residues. CDR3 loop: CTSSLEFTGELFF. CDR3 coding DNA: TGCACCAGCAGCTTGGAGTTCACCGGGGAGCTGTTTTTT.